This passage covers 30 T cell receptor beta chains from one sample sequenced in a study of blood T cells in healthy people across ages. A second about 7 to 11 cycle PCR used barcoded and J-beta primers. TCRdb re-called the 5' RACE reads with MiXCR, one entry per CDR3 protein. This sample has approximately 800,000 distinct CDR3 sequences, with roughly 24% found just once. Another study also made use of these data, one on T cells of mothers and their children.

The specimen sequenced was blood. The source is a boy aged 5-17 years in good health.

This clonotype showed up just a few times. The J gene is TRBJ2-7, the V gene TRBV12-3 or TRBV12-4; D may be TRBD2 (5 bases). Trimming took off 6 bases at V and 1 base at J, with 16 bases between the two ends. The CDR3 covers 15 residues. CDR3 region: CASSPSLGSSYEQYF. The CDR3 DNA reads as TGTGCCAGCAGCCCTTCGTTGGGGAGTTCCTACGAGCAGTACTTC.

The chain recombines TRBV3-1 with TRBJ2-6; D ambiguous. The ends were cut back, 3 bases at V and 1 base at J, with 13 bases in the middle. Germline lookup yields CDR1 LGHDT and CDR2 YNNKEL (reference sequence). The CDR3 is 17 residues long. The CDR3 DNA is TGTGCCAGCAGCCAGGGTTGGACGGAATCTGGGGCCAACGTCCTGACTTTC. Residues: CASSQGWTESGANVLTF.

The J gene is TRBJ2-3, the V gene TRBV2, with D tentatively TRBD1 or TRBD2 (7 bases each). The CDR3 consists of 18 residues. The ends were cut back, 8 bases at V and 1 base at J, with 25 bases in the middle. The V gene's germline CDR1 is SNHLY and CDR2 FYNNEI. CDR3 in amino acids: CASPRAAGGEDGTDTQYF. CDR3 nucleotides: TGTGCCAGCCCAAGGGCCGCAGGGGGGGAGGATGGCACAGATACGCAGTATTTT.

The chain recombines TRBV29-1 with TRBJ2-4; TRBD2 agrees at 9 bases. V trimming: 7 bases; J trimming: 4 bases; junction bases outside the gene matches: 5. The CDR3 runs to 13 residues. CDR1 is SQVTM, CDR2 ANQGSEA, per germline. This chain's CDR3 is CSGMTSGKNIQYF. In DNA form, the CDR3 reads TGCAGCGGTATGACTAGCGGAAAAAACATTCAGTACTTC. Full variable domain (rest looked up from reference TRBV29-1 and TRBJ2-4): SAVISQKPSRDICQRGTSLTIQCQVDSQVTMMFWYRQQPGQSLTLIATANQGSEATYESGFVIDKFPISRPNLTFSTLTVSNMSPEDSSIYLCSGMTSGKNIQYFGAGTRLSVL.

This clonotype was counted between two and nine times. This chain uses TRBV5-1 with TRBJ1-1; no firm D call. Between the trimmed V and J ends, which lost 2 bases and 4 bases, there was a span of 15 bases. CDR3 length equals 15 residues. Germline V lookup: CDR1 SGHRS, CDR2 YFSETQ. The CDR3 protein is CASSLGLYGGTEAFF. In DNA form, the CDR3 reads TGCGCCAGCAGCTTAGGACTTTACGGCGGCACTGAAGCTTTCTTT.

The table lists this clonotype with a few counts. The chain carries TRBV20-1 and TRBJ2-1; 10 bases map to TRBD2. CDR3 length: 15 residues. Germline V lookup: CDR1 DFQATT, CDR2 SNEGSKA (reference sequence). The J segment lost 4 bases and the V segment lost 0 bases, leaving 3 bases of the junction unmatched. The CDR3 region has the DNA TGCAGTGCTAGAGAACTAGCGGGGCCTTACAATGAGCAGTTCTTC. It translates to CSARELAGPYNEQFF.

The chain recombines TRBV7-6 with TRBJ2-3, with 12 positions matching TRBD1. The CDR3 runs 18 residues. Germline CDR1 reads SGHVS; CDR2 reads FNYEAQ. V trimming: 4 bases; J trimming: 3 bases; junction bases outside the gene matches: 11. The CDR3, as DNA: TGTGCCAGCAGCTCCCGTCCCGGGACAGGGGGCCGGACAGATACGCAGTATTTT. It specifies CASSSRPGTGGRTDTQYF.

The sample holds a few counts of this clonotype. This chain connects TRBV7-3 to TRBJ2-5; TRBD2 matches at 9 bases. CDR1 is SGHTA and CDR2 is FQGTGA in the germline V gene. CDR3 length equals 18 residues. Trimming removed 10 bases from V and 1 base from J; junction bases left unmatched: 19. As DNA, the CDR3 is TGTGCCACCCTTTCTCGAGGAGGGGCGGGGGGGCCCCAAGAGACCCAGTACTTC. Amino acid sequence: CATLSRGGAGGPQETQYF.

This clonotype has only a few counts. The CDR3 loop is CASSTGLAGAEQYF. The CDR3 region has the DNA TGTGCCAGCAGCACAGGACTAGCGGGGGCCGAGCAGTACTTC. The chain employs TRBV7-2 and TRBJ2-5; TRBD2 matches at 13 bases. The J call may not be correct, given that the DNA end is closer to TRBJ2-7. CDR3 size: 14 residues. Germline CDR1 reads SGHTA; CDR2 reads FQGNSA.

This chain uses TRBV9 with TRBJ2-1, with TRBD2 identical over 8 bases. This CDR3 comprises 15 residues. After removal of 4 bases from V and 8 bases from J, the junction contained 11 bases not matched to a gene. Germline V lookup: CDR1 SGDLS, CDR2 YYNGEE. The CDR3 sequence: CASSPRFSGDDEQFF. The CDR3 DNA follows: TGTGCCAGCAGCCCCCGGTTTAGCGGGGACGATGAGCAGTTCTTC. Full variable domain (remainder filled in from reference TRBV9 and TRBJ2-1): DSGVTQTPKHLITATGQRVTLRCSPRSGDLSVYWYQQSLDQGLQFLIQYYNGEERAKGNILERFSAQQFPDLHSELNLSSLELGDSALYFCASSPRFSGDDEQFFGPGTRLTVL.

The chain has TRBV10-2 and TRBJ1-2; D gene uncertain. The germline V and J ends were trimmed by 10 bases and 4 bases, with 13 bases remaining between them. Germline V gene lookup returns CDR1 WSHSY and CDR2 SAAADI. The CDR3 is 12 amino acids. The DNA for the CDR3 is TGCGCCACCACAATATCTGGCTATGGCTACACCTTC. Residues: CATTISGYGYTF.

The CDR3 protein is CASSSAGDQNIQYF. As DNA, the CDR3 is TGTGCCAGCAGTTCCGCAGGGGACCAAAACATTCAGTACTTC. This chain joins TRBV6-5 and TRBJ2-4; possible D gene TRBD1, 6 bases. V was pared by 4 bases and J by 5 bases, with 12 bases between. Germline V gene sequence: CDR1 MNHEY, CDR2 SVGAGI. CDR3 length: 14 amino acids.

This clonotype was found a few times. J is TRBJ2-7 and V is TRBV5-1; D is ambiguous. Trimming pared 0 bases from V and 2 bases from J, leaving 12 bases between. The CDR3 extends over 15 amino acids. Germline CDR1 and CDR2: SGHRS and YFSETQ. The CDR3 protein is CASSLASDGTYEQYF. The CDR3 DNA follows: TGCGCCAGCAGCTTGGCAAGTGACGGTACCTACGAGCAGTACTTC.

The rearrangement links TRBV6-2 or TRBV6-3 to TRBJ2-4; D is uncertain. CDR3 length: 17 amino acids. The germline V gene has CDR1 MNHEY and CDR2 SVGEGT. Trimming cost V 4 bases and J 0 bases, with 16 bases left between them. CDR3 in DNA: TGTGCCAGCAGTTTTGTTGAGGAAATTGTAGCCAAAAACATTCAGTACTTC. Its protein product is CASSFVEEIVAKNIQYF.

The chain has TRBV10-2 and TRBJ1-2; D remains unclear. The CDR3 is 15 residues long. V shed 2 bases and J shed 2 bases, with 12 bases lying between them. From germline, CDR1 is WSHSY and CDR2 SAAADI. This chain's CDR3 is CASSEDHTKNYGYTF. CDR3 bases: TGCGCCAGCAGTGAGGACCACACGAAAAACTATGGCTACACCTTC.

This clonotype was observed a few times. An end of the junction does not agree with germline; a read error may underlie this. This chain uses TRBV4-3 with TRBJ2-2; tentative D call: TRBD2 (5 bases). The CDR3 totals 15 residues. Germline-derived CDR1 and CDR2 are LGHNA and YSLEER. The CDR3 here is CASSQDRQQTGELSF. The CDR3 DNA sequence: TGCGCCAGCAGCCAAGATCGGCAGCAGACCGGGGAGCTGTCTTTT.

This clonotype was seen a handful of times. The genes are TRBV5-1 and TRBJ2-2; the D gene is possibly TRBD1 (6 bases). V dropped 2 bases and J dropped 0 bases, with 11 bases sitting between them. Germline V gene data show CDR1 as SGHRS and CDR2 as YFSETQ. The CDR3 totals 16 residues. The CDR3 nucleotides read TGCGCCAGCAGCTTCATCGGACAGACGAACACCGGGGAGCTGTTTTTT. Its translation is CASSFIGQTNTGELFF.

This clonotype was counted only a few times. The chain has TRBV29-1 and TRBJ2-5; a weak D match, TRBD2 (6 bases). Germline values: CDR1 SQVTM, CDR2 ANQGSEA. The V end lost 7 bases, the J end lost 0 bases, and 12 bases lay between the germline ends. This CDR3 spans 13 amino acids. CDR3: CSGGAQYQETQYF. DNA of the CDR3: TGCAGCGGCGGGGCCCAGTACCAAGAGACCCAGTACTTC.

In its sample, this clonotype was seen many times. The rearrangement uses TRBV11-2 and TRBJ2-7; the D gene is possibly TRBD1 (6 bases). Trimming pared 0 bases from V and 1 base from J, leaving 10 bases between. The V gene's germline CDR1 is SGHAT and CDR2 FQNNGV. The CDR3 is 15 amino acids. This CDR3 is CASSLDRQGSYEQYF. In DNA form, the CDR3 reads TGTGCCAGCAGCTTAGATCGGCAGGGGTCCTACGAGCAGTACTTC.

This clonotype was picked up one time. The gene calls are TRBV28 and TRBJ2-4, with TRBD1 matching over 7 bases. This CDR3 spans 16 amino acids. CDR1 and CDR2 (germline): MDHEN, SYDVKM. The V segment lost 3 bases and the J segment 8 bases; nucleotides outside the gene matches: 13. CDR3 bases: TGTGCCAGCAGTTTGATAGGGGGCGCAAGTAAAGACATTCAGTACTTC. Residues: CASSLIGGASKDIQYF.

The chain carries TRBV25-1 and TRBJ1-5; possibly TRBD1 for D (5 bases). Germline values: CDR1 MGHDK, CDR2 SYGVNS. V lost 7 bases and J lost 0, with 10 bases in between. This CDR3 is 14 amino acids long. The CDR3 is CASTDRFSNQPQHF. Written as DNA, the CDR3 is TGTGCCAGCACCGACAGATTTAGCAATCAGCCCCAGCATTTT.

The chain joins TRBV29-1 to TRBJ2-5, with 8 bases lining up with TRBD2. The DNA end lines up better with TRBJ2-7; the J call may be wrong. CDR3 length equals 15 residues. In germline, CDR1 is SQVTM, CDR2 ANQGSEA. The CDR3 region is CSVEADSGDSYEQYF. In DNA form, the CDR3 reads TGCAGCGTTGAAGCGGATAGCGGGGACTCCTACGAGCAGTACTTC.

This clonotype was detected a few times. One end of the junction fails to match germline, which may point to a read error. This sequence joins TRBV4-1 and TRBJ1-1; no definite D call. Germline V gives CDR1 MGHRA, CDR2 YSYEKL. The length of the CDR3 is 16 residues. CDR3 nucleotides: TGCGTCAGCAGCCAAGACCGTGGACCGCGGAACACTGAAGCTTTCTTT. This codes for CVSSQDRGPRNTEAFF.

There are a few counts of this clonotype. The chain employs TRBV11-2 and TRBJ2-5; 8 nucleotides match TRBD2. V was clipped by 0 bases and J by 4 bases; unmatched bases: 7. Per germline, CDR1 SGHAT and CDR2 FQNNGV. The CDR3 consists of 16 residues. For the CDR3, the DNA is TGTGCCAGCAGCTTAGATCGGGCGGGGGGTCGAGAGACCCAGTACTTC. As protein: CASSLDRAGGRETQYF.

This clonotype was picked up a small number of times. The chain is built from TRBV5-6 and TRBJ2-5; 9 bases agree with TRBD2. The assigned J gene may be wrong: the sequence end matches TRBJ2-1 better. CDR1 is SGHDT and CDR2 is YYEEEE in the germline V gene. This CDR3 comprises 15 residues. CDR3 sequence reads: CASSLEISGGHEQFF. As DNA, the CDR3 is TGTGCCAGCAGCTTGGAGATTAGCGGGGGTCATGAGCAGTTCTTC.

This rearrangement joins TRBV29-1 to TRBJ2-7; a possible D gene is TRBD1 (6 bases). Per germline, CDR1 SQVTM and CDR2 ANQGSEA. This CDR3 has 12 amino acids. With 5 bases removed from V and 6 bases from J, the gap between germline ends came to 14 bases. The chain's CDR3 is CSVRIQGFEQYF. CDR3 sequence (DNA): TGCAGCGTTCGTATACAGGGCTTCGAGCAGTACTTC.

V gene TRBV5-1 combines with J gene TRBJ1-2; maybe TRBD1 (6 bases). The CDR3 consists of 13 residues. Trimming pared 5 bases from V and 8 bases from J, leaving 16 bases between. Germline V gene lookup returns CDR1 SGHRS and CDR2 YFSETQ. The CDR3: CASSLLTGFGYTF. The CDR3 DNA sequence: TGCGCCAGCAGTCTTTTGACAGGTTTCGGCTACACCTTC.

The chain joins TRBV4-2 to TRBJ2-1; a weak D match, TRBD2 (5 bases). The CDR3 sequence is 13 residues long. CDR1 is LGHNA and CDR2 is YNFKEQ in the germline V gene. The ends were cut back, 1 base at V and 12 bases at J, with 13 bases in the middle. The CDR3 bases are TGTGCCAGCAGCCAAGGAAAGGACTCCTCGCAGTTCTTC. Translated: CASSQGKDSSQFF.

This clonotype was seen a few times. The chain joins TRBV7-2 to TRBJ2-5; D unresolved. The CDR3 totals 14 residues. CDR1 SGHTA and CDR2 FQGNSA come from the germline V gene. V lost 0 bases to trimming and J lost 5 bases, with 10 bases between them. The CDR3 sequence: CASSLALRKETQYF. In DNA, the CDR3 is TGTGCCAGCAGCTTAGCCCTCCGGAAGGAGACCCAGTACTTC.

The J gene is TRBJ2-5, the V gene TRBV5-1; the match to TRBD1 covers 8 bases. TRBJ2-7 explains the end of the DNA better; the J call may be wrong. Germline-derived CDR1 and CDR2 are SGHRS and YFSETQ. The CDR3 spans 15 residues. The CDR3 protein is CASSLVQGGAYEQYF. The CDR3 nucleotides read TGCGCCAGCAGCTTGGTACAGGGGGGCGCCTACGAGCAGTACTTC.